Sequencing of this T cell receptor (beta chain) was carried out in a study of T-cell reconstitution after alpha-beta-depleted transplantation in children. Study-level results: The origin of alpha-beta T cells about two months after transplant was reportedly several hundred expanded graft clones. Diversity of TCRbeta at day 60 was high in some patients, arising from surviving recipient T cells and thymic progenitors. The authors attributed T-cell counts and diversity one year after transplant mostly to newly produced T cells.

Unique molecular identifiers were incorporated when the TCRbeta library was constructed. One entry per CDR3 protein results from TCRdb running MiXCR on the PCR reads. The table has about a million distinct CDR3 sequences, roughly 29% seen once; the top ten hold under 30%. In regard to this clonotype: Antigen: not known.

The V and J ends lost 6 bases and 4 bases, in that order; junction bases with no gene match: 3. Germline assignment: CDR1 ENHRY and CDR2 SYGVKD. The CDR3 is 13 amino acids. Sequencing was performed on PBMCs, mostly from graft donor cells, taken 360 days after TCRalphabeta/CD19-depleted stem cell transplant. The chain links TRBV10-3 to TRBJ1-5; 7 nucleotides align to TRBD1. The sequence was collected from a boy in the first two years of life who had a stem cell transplant for SCID, so the T cells may come from the graft donor. This CDR3 reads CAIRGTANQPQHF. CDR3 bases: TGTGCCATCAGGGGGACAGCAAATCAGCCCCAGCATTTT.